This T cell receptor beta chain originates from a study of blood T cell repertoires in COVID-19 (TCRdb year 2020). Background on the whole study: Samples covering the acute and convalescent phases of COVID-19 were provided by collaborators in the United States, Italy and Spain. Subjects who had been exposed to COVID-19, were actively infected with it, or had recovered from it provided the deeply sampled blood TCRbeta repertoires that made up the dataset. Where HLA class I and class II types were available, the types were taken from metadata supplied by the sample provider, not from assay-based typing. The material from the prospective study consisted of cDNA or gDNA derived from T cells, B-cell-depleted T cells, or PBMCs. Nearly every sample came with metadata listing a de-identified subject ID, COVID-19 status, age in years and sex. Samples were obtained from the ongoing ImmuneRACE study (first 160 participants) and from 1,254 subjects provided by 6 global collaborators. The repertoires were released in a freely available public database meant as a resource for research on the immune response to SARS-CoV-2. What the work shows at the level of the full study, not this receptor alone: Clinical and demographic metadata were provided uncurated, with the amount varying by source and participant.

The collaborating institutions used their own protocols to collect whole blood in K2EDTA tubes. For TCRbeta analysis, collaborator samples were shipped as frozen whole blood, as isolated PBMCs, or as DNA extracted from either sample type. Regarding this clone: The antigen it binds to is not known. There are no base qualities to consult, and no much larger clone falls within one base.

TCRbeta CDR3 regions were amplified from genomic DNA by means of the immunoSEQ Assay, a bias-controlled multiplex PCR. The source study handled its data this way. The number of nucleated cells in each sample was estimated by amplification of reference gene primers within the assay. To quantify the absolute abundance of each unique TCRbeta CDR3 rearrangement, sequence reads were collapsed and filtered. For each sample, productive Simpson clonality was calculated as the square root of Simpson's diversity index across productive rearrangements. TCRdb limited this immuneACCESS table to in-frame rearrangements with V and J called. A share of clones is missing; checked studies link under half to unresolved V genes, and the rest is unexplained. V and J calls and clone size are copied from that table; D and trimming were computed from the DNA. For this sample the table gives about 250,000 clones, of which roughly nine tenths were detected only once. Roughly 3% of the sample rests with the top ten.

The CDR3 covers 15 residues, taking in both the cysteine and the phenylalanine. Only CDR3 DNA remains: 45 bases, in frame from the first base. CDR1 and CDR2 (KGHSH, LQKENI) derive from the germline V gene. V was cut back by 2 bases and J by 7 bases, leaving a gap of 17 bases between them. The specimen sequenced was peripheral blood. The chain couples TRBV18 to TRBJ1-1, and the D gene may be TRBD1, 5 bases matching. The sequence came from a young man with active or convalescent COVID-19. The CDR3 protein is CASSPAMGGGDEAFF. At the DNA level, the sequence is TGTGCCAGCTCACCAGCAATGGGGGGGGGAGATGAAGCTTTCTTT.